This entry concerns a single T cell receptor (beta chain). TCRdb passed the PCR reads through MiXCR, listing each CDR3 protein once. This sample has around 100,000 distinct CDR3 sequences, with about half found just once. The data originate from a study of CDR3 diversity in severe acne. The CDR3 is 12 amino acids. Trimming cost V 5 bases and J 4 bases, with 8 bases left between them. Per the germline V gene, CDR1 is MNHEY and CDR2 is SVGAGI. The receptor was derived from a male donor with acne. The V call is TRBV6-5, the J call TRBJ2-5; D gene uncertain. Sequencing was carried out using blood. The CDR3 loop reads CASSVGRETQYF. The CDR3 DNA follows: TGTGCCAGCAGTGTGGGTCGAGAGACCCAGTACTTC.